The T cell receptor beta chain under discussion was sequenced for a study of cytomegalovirus exposure and HLA in healthy donors. Study observations and caveats: There were about 160 TCR beta chains listed as cytomegalovirus-associated. Later analysis suggested most CMV-associated TCR beta chains were HLA-restricted.

Details on this clone: Its specificity is unknown.

The primer mix had 60 Vbeta and 13 Jbeta primers. Profiled with immunoSEQ multiplex PCR; TCRdb holds only in-frame clones, not every one. The sample holds some 130,000 clones, about 80% seen once. Trimming took 0 bases from V and 3 from J, leaving 12 bases between them. CDR3 size: 15 residues. Germline V CDR1 and CDR2: SGDLS, YYNGEE. This sequence joins TRBV9 and TRBJ1-1; TRBD1 might be the D (5 bases). The sequence was collected from a man between 45 and 60 years old in good health and CMV-seronegative. Source material: PBMCs. The CDR3 region is CASSVAPGVYTEAFF. CDR3 nucleotides: TGTGCCAGCAGCGTAGCTCCGGGGGTATACACTGAAGCTTTCTTT.